The rows below give T cell receptor beta chains drawn from one sample of a study of PD-1 blockade in mismatch repair-deficient tumors. Which antigens these TCRs recognize remains unknown. Some clones are missing from TCRdb's copy, which holds only in-frame ones; the method was immunoSEQ multiplex PCR. The sample shows roughly 14,000 clones, about nine tenths of them seen only once. The sample here was cells cultured in vitro, taken from a patient treated with pembrolizumab. The receptors shown here come from an adult with mismatch repair-deficient cancer. Both conserved end residues are part of each CDR3. D genes are given only for firm matches. Some rows have no size entry. The others give once, few or many, or a class for an expanded clone.

>.|TRBV19|TRBD2|TRBJ2-1
TGTGCCACCACTAGCGGGACGTTCAATGAGCAGTTCTTC
CATTSGTFNEQFF
>once|TRBV5-1|.|TRBJ1-1
TGCGCCAGCAGCGTGGACAGACACACTGAAGCTTTCTTT
CASSVDRHTEAFF
>.|TRBV25-1|TRBD1|TRBJ1-2
TGTGCCAGCGGGGCTTCACGGGACAGGGGCTATGGCTACACCTTC
CASGASRDRGYGYTF
>few|TRBV7-9|.|TRBJ1-1
TGTGCCAGCAGCCCGGGACACTTCACTGAAGCTTTCTTT
CASSPGHFTEAFF
>.|TRBV7-2|.|TRBJ2-7
TGTGCCAGCAGCTTACGGGTCTCCGAGCAGTACTTC
CASSLRVSEQYF
>once|TRBV28|TRBD1|TRBJ1-1
TGTGCCAGCACTTTGGGACAGTCCTCTGAAGCTTTCTTT
CASTLGQSSEAFF
>.|TRBV4-1|.|TRBJ2-3
TGCGCCAGCAGCCATCCTGAAGAGCATCAGACCTTCACAGATACGCAGTATTTT
CASSHPEEHQTFTDTQYF
>once|TRBV11-3|.|TRBJ2-7
TGTGCCAGCAGCGGAGAACGGGTCCCCTACGAGCAGTACTTC
CASSGERVPYEQYF
>.|TRBV6-1|TRBD2|TRBJ2-5
TGTGCCAGCAGTGTGAGCGGGAGTGGTGGAGAGACCCAGTACTTC
CASSVSGSGGETQYF
>.|TRBV4-1|.|TRBJ2-1
TGCGCCAGCAGCCCGAGGCCCGCTAGAGGGCCCAATGAGCAGTTCTTC
CASSPRPARGPNEQFF
>.|TRBV5-1|TRBD1|TRBJ1-3
TGCGCCAGCAGCCTGGACAGGGGGCGCGCTGGAAACACCATATATTTT
CASSLDRGRAGNTIYF
>once|TRBV2|.|TRBJ1-1
TGTGCCATGTCATCCAGGGGCATAAACACTGAAGCTTTCTTT
CAMSSRGINTEAFF
>.|TRBV18|.|TRBJ2-2
TGTGCCAGCTCACCACTCCCTTCGGACACCGGGGAGCTGTTTTTT
CASSPLPSDTGELFF
>.|TRBV2|.|TRBJ1-1
TGTGCCAGCAGTGAAATGAGGACTGAAGCTTTCTTT
CASSEMRTEAFF
>.|TRBV14|.|TRBJ2-1
TGTGCCAGCAGCCAAGAGGGACGGTACAATGAGCAGTTCTTC
CASSQEGRYNEQFF
>.|TRBV28|.|TRBJ1-5
TGTGCCAGCAGCACTAGCGGGACGAGCAATCAGCCCCAGCATTTT
CASSTSGTSNQPQHF
>.|TRBV27|.|TRBJ1-1
TGTGCCAGCAGTTTCCTCTACCCGACAGGCCCTAACACTGAAGCTTTCTTT
CASSFLYPTGPNTEAFF
>.|TRBV5-4|TRBD2|TRBJ2-2
TGTGCCAGCAGCACGGATGGACTAGCGGGTAGGATCGGGGAGCTGTTTTTT
CASSTDGLAGRIGELFF
>.|TRBV11-3|.|TRBJ2-2
TGTGCCAGCAGCTTAATGGGGGGGCCGAACACCGGGGAGCTGTTTTTT
CASSLMGGPNTGELFF
>once|TRBV6-5|.|TRBJ1-1
TGTGCCAGCAGTTCCTCTCCCAGATCGGGCGTAACTGAAGCTTTCTTT
CASSSSPRSGVTEAFF
>.|TRBV27|.|TRBJ1-2
TGTGCCAGCAGTTTATCCGGGACCAGCTATGGCTACACCTTC
CASSLSGTSYGYTF
>.|TRBV18|TRBD2|TRBJ2-2
TGTGCCAGCTCATCCAGGGTTCTAGCGGGAGGCACGAACACCGGGGAGCTGTTTTTT
CASSSRVLAGGTNTGELFF
>.|TRBV11-2|TRBD1|TRBJ2-7
TGTGCCAGCAGCAAGGGACAGACATCCTACGAGCAGTACTTC
CASSKGQTSYEQYF
>.|TRBV9|.|TRBJ1-3
TGTGCCAGCAGCGTGTCTATGGGACCGCAGCTTTGGACTGGAAACACCATATATTTT
CASSVSMGPQLWTGNTIYF
>.|TRBV11-1|.|TRBJ2-7
TGTGCCAGCAGCTTAGACGCGGCACGAACCTACGAGCAGTACTTC
CASSLDAARTYEQYF
>once|TRBV28|TRBD2|TRBJ2-3
TGTGCCAGCAGTTTATCGGGACTAGCGGGACCAGGAGGGGCCGCAGATACGCAGTATTTT
CASSLSGLAGPGGAADTQYF
>.|TRBV5-1|.|TRBJ1-2
TGCGCCAGCAGCTTGGAGGGGACCTATGGCTACACCTTC
CASSLEGTYGYTF
>few|TRBV5-6|.|TRBJ2-7
TGTGCCAGCAGCTTGGATGGGGACTACGAGCAGTACTTC
CASSLDGDYEQYF
>.|TRBV21-1|.|TRBJ1-3
TGTGCCATCTTTGGAAACACCATATATTTT
CAIFGNTIYF
>once|TRBV4-1|.|TRBJ2-7
TGCGCCAGCAGCCGCACACAGGGAGACGAGCAGTACTTC
CASSRTQGDEQYF
>.|TRBV19|.|TRBJ2-7
TGTGCCAGTAGTAAACCCGCCTCTAGGACGGGGACCGCTATTAACGAGCAGTACTTC
CASSKPASRTGTAINEQYF
>.|TRBV28|.|TRBJ1-2
TGTGCCAGCAGTTCAACGGACAGTTGGTATGGCTACACCTTC
CASSSTDSWYGYTF
>few|TRBV5-1|TRBD1|TRBJ2-5
TGCGCCAGCAGCCACGGGACAGGGGAAGAAACCCAGTACTTC
CASSHGTGEETQYF
>.|TRBV6-4|TRBD1|TRBJ2-1
TGTGCCAGCAGTGACGGGGCAGGGGGCTACAATGAGCAGTTCTTC
CASSDGAGGYNEQFF
>.|TRBV19|.|TRBJ2-5
TGTGCCAGTAGTATAGTATCCGGGGGGCTGGAGACCCAGTACTTC
CASSIVSGGLETQYF
>.|TRBV28|.|TRBJ1-5
TGTGCCAGCAGTTTGAACCAGCCCCAGCATTTT
CASSLNQPQHF
>.|TRBV11-3|TRBD2|TRBJ2-7
TGTGCCAGCAGATTGGGGGAGGGTCGGTACGAGCAGTACTTC
CASRLGEGRYEQYF
>.|TRBV5-1|TRBD1|TRBJ2-7
TGCGCCAGCAGCTTGAGGGGGACAGGGGTCTACGAGCAGTACTTC
CASSLRGTGVYEQYF
>few|TRBV9|TRBD2|TRBJ2-3
TGTGCCAGCAGCGTAGGAGCGGGGGAGTCGGCAGATACGCAGTATTTT
CASSVGAGESADTQYF
>.|TRBV18|.|TRBJ1-2
TGTGCCAGCTCACCACGGAACGGTGGCTACACCTTC
CASSPRNGGYTF
>.|TRBV27|TRBD1|TRBJ1-2
TGTGCCAGCAGCCCCCTGGGACAGCAGTTTGGCTACACCTTC
CASSPLGQQFGYTF
>.|TRBV23-1|.|TRBJ1-5
TGCGCCAGCAGTCAAGAGGGGGGAACAGACAGGCAGCCCCAGCATTTT
CASSQEGGTDRQPQHF
>once|TRBV7-2|TRBD2|TRBJ2-1
TGTGCCAGCAGCTTAGGCTCTAGCGGGAGTGCTGAGCAGTTCTTC
CASSLGSSGSAEQFF
>.|TRBV7-3|TRBD2|TRBJ2-1
TGTGCCAGCAGCTTCCGACTAGCGGGAGTGGATGAGCAGTTCTTC
CASSFRLAGVDEQFF
>.|TRBV5-1|.|TRBJ2-5
TGCGCCAGCAGCTTGGCCTGGGAGGTAGTAGGAGAGACCCAGTACTTC
CASSLAWEVVGETQYF
>.|TRBV6-5|.|TRBJ2-7
TGTGCCAGCAGTTGGACTCAAAATGCCCTCATCTACTTC
CASSWTQNALIYF
>.|TRBV5-6|TRBD1|TRBJ2-3
TGTGCCAGCAGCTTGGGGCAGGGGGCGATGCATACGCAGTATTTT
CASSLGQGAMHTQYF
>.|TRBV19|TRBD2|TRBJ2-5
TGTGCCAGTAGTTCTCCGGGACTAGCGGGAGGGCTAGAGACCCAGTACTTC
CASSSPGLAGGLETQYF
>.|TRBV5-1|.|TRBJ2-2
TGCGCCAGCAGCTCACAGGGCGCCGGGGAGCTGTTTTTT
CASSSQGAGELFF
>once|TRBV13|.|TRBJ1-3
TGTGCCAGCAGCTTAGTCAGCTGGTATGGGCCCTCTGGAAACACCATATATTTT
CASSLVSWYGPSGNTIYF